The T cell receptor beta chain described here comes from a study of T-cell reconstitution after alpha-beta-depleted transplantation in children. V shed 4 bases and J 5 bases; nucleotides not matched to a gene: 7. The CDR3 has 14 residues. Germline assignment: CDR1 MNHEY and CDR2 SVGEGT. Preparation of the TCRbeta library used unique molecular identifiers. MiXCR was run by TCRdb on the PCR reads, yielding one entry per CDR3 protein. The sample includes some 500,000 distinct CDR3 sequences, roughly 33% seen only once; the top ten take more than 2%. The receptor was derived from a human donor who donated a stem cell graft to a child with aplastic anemia. The J gene is TRBJ2-5, the V gene TRBV6-2 or TRBV6-3; 7 bases align to TRBD1. This specimen was PBMCs from the stem cell graft donor, taken from the stem cell graft. CDR3 bases: TGTGCCAGCAGTTTACAGGGGAAGCGGGAGACCCAGTACTTC. Protein product: CASSLQGKRETQYF.